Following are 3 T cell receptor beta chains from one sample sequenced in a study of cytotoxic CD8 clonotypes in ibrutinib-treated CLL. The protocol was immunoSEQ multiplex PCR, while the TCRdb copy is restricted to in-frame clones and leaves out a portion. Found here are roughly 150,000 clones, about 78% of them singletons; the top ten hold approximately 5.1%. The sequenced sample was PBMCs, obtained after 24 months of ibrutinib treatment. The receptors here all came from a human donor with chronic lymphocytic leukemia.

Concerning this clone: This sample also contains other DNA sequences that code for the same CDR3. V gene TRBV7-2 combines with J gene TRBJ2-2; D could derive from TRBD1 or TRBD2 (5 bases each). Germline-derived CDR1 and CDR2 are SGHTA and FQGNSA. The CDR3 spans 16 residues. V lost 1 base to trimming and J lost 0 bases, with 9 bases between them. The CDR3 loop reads CASSLGPGPNTGELFF. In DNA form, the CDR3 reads TGTGCCAGCAGCTTAGGGCCGGGACCGAACACCGGGGAGCTGTTTTTT.

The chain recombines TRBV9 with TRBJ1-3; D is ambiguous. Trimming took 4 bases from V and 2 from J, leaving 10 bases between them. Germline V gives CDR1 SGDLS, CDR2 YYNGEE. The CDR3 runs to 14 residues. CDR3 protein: CASSPPSAGNTIYF. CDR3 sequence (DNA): TGTGCCAGCAGCCCCCCCTCAGCTGGAAACACCATATATTTT. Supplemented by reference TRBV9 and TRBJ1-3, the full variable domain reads DSGVTQTPKHLITATGQRVTLRCSPRSGDLSVYWYQQSLDQGLQFLIQYYNGEERAKGNILERFSAQQFPDLHSELNLSSLELGDSALYFCASSPPSAGNTIYFGEGSWLTVV.

The CDR3 spells CASSLGQDYGYTF. The CDR3 DNA is TGTGCCAGCAGCTTGGGGCAGGATTATGGCTACACCTTC. This chain connects TRBV7-9 to TRBJ1-2; perhaps TRBD1 as D (5 bases). V was pared by 3 bases and J by 5 bases, with 10 bases between. This CDR3 has 13 amino acids. The germline V gene has CDR1 SEHNR and CDR2 FQNEAQ (reference sequence).